This T cell receptor beta chain was documented in a study of blood T cells in healthy people across ages. Germline lookup yields CDR1 ENHRY and CDR2 SYGVKD. V lost 8 bases to trimming and J lost 3 bases, with 19 bases between them. This CDR3 contains 15 residues. A J-beta primer mix and a sample-barcoded 5' primer were used in a second PCR of roughly 6 to 11 cycles. TCRdb itself ran the 5' RACE reads through MiXCR, one entry per CDR3 protein. Altogether about 1,600,000 distinct CDR3 sequences are present, 42% being singletons, with the ten largest covering approximately 7.9%. The TCR sequence derives from a woman between 18 and 29 years old in good health. The rearrangement uses TRBV10-3 and TRBJ1-1, with no clear D. Input material: blood. CDR3 sequence reads: CAIASKQPPYTEAFF. For the CDR3, the DNA is TGTGCCATCGCCTCGAAGCAGCCACCGTACACTGAAGCTTTCTTT.